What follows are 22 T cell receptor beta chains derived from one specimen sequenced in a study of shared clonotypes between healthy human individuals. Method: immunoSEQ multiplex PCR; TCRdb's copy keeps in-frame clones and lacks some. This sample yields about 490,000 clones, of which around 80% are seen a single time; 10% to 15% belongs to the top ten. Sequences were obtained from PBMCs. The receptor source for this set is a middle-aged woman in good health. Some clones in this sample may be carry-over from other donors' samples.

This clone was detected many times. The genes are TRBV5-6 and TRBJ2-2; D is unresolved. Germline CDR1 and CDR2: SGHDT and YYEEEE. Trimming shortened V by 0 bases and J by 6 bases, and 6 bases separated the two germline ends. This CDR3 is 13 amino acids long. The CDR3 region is CASSLEGSGELFF. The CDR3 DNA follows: TGTGCCAGCAGCTTGGAAGGGTCCGGGGAGCTGTTTTTT. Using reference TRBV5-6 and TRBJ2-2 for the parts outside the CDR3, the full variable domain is DAGVTQSPTHLIKTRGQQVTLRCSPKSGHDTVSWYQQALGQGPQFIFQYYEEEERQRGNFPDRFSGHQFPNYSSELNVNALLLGDSALYLCASSLEGSGELFFGEGSRLTVL.

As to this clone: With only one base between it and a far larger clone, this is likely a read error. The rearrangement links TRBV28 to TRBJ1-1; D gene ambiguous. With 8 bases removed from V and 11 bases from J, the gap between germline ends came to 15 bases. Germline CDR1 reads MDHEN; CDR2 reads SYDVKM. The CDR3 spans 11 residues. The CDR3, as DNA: TGTGCCAGCGTCTTGGGAGGGTTGGCTTTCTTT. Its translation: CASVLGGLAFF.

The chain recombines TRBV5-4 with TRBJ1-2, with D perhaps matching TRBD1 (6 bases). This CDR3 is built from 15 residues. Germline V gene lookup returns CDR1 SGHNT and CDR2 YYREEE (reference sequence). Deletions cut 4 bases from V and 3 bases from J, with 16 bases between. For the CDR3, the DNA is TGTGCCAGCAGCCAGCAGGCACAGGGTGACTATGGCTACACCTTC. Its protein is CASSQQAQGDYGYTF.

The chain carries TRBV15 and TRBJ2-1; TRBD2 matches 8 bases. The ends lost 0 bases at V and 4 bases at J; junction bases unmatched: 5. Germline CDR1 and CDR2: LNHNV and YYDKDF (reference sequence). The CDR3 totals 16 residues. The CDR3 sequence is CATSREVLAAYNEQFF. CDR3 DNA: TGTGCCACCAGCAGAGAGGTACTAGCGGCTTACAATGAGCAGTTCTTC.

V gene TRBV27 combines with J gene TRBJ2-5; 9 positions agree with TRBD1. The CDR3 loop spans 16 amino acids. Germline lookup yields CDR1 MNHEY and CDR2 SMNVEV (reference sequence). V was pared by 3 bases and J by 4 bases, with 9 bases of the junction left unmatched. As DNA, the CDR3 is TGTGCCAGCAGTTTGGGACAGGGAATAGTAGGAGAGACCCAGTACTTC. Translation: CASSLGQGIVGETQYF.

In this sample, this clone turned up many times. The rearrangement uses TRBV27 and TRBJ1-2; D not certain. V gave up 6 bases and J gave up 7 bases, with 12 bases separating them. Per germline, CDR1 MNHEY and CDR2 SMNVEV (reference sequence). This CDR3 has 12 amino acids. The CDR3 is CASRGTFFGYTF. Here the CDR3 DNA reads TGTGCCAGCAGGGGAACTTTCTTTGGCTACACCTTC.

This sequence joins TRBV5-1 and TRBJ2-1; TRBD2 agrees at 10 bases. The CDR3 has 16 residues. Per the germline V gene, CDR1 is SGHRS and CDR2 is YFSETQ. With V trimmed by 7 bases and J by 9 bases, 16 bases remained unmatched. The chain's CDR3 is CASAPLAGDRLFEQFF. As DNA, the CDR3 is TGCGCCAGCGCGCCTCTAGCGGGAGACCGACTTTTTGAGCAGTTCTTC.

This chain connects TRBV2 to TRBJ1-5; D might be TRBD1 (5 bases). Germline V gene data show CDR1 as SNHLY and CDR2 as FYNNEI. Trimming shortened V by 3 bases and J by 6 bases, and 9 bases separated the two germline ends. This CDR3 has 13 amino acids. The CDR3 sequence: CASSEAGLQPQHF. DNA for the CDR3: TGTGCCAGCAGTGAGGCAGGGCTTCAGCCCCAGCATTTT.

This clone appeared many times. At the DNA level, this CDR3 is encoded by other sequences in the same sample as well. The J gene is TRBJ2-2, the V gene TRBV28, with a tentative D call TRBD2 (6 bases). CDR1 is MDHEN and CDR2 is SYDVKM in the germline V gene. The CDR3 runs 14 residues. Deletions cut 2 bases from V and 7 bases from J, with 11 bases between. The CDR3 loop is CASSLALASGELFF. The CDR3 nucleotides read TGTGCCAGCAGTTTAGCACTAGCCAGCGGGGAGCTGTTTTTT. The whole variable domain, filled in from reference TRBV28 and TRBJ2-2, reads DVKVTQSSRYLVKRTGEKVFLECVQDMDHENMFWYRQDPGLGLRLIYFSYDVKMKEKGDIPEGYSVSREKKERFSLILESASTNQTSMYLCASSLALASGELFFGEGSRLTVL.

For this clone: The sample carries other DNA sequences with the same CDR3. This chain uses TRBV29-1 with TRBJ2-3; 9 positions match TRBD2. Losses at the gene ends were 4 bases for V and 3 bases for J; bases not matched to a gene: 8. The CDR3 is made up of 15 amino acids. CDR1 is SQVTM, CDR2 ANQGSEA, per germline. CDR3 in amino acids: CSVGLAGEITDTQYF. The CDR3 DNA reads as TGCAGCGTTGGTTTAGCGGGGGAGATAACAGATACGCAGTATTTT.

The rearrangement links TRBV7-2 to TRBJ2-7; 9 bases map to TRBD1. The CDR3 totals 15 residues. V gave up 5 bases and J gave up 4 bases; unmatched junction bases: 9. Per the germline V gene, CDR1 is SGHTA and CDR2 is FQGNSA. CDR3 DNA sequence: TGTGCCAGCAGCGTAACCGGGACAGGGTCGTACGAGCAGTACTTC. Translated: CASSVTGTGSYEQYF.

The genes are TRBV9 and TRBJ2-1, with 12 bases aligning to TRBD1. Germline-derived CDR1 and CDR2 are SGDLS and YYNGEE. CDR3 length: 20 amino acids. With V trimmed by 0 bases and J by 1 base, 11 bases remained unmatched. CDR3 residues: CASSVAPGTGGIESYNEQFF. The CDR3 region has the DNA TGTGCCAGCAGCGTAGCTCCCGGGACAGGGGGCATCGAGTCCTACAATGAGCAGTTCTTC.

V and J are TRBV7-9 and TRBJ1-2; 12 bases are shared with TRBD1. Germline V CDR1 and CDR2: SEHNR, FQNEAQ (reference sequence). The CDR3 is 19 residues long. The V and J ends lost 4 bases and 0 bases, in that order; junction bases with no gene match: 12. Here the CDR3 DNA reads TGTGCCAGCAGCTCCGCCAAGGGACAGGGGGCTTTGTCTAACTATGGCTACACCTTC. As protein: CASSSAKGQGALSNYGYTF.

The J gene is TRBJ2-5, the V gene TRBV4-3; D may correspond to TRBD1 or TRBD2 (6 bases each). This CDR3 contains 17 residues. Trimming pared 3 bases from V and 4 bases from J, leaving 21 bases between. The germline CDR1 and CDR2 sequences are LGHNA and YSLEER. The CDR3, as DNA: TGCGCCAGCAGCCAGTCCCTAGGGGGGCGGGGTGGAGAGACCCAGTACTTC. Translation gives CASSQSLGGRGGETQYF.

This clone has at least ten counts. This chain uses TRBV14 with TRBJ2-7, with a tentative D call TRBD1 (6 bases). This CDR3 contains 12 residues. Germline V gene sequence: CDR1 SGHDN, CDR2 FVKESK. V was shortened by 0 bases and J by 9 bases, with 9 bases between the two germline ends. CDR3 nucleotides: TGTGCCAGCAGCCAAGATGTGGGGGCGCAGTACTTC. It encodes CASSQDVGAQYF.

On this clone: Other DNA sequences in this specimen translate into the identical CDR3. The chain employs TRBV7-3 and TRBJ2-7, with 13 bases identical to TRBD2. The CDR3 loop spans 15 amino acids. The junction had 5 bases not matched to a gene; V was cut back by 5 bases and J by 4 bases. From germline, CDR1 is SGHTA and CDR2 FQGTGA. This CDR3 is CASSPGLAGLYEQYF. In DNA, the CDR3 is TGTGCCAGCAGCCCGGGACTAGCGGGGTTATACGAGCAGTACTTC.

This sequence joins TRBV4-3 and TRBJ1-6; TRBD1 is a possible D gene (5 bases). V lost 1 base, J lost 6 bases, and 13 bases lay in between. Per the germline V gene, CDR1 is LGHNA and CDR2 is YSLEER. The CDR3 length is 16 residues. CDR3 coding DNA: TGCGCCAGCAGCCAAGGCTCGGGGCAGGCTAATTCACCCCTCCACTTT. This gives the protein CASSQGSGQANSPLHF.

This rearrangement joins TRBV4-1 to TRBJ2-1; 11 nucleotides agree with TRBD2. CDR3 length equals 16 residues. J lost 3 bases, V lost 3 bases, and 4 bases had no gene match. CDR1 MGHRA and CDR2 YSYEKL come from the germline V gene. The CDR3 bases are TGCGCCAGCAGCCACGGACTAGCGGGTAACTACAATGAGCAGTTCTTC. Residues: CASSHGLAGNYNEQFF.

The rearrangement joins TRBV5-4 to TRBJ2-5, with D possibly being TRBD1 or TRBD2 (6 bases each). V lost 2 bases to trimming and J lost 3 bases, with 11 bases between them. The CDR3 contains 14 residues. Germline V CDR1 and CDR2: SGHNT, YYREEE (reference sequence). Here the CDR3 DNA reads TGTGCCAGCAGCTTTAGGGGGGCCGAAGAGACCCAGTACTTC. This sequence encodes CASSFRGAEETQYF. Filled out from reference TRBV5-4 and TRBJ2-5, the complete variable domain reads ETGVTQSPTHLIKTRGQQVTLRCSSQSGHNTVSWYQQALGQGPQFIFQYYREEENGRGNFPPRFSGLQFPNYSSELNVNALELDDSALYLCASSFRGAEETQYFGPGTRLLVL.

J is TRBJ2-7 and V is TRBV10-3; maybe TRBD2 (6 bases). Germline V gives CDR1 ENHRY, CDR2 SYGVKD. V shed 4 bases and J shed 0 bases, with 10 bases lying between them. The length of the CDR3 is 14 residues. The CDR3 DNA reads TGTGCCATCAGTGCGGCGGGACCCTCCTACGAGCAGTACTTC. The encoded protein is CAISAAGPSYEQYF.

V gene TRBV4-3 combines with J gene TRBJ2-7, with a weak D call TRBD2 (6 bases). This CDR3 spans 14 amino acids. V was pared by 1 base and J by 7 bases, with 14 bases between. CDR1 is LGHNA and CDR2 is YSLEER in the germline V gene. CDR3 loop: CASSQGPTSGEQYF. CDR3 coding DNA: TGCGCCAGCAGCCAAGGCCCGACTAGTGGTGAGCAGTACTTC.

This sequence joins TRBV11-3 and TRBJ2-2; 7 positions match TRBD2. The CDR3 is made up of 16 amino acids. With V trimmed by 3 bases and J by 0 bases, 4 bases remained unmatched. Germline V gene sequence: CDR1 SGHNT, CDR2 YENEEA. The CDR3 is CASSFTGGTNTGELFF. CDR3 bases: TGTGCCAGCAGCTTTACGGGGGGAACGAACACCGGGGAGCTGTTTTTT.